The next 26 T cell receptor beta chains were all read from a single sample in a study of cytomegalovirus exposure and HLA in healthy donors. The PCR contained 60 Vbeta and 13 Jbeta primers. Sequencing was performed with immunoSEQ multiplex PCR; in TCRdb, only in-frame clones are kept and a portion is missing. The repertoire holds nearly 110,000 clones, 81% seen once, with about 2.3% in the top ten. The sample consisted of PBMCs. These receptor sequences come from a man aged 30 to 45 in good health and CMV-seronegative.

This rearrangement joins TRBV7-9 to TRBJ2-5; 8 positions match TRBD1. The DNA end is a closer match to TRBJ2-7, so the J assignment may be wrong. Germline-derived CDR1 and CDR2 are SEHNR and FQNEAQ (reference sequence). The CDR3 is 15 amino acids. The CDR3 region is CASSSPGQGQYEQYF. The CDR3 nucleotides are TGTGCCAGCAGCTCCCCCGGACAGGGACAGTACGAGCAGTACTTC.

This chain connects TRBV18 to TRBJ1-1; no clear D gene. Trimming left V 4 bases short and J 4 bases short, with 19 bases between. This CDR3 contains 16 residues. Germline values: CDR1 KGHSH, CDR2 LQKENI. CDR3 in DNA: TGTGCCAGCTCACTTACCCCGCGGGGTTCCGGCACTGAAGCTTTCTTT. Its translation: CASSLTPRGSGTEAFF.

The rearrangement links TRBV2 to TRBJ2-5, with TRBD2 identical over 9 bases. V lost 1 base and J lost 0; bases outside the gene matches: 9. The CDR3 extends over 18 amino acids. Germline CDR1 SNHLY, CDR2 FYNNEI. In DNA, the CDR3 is TGTGCCAGCAGTGAAGGCGGGGGGGTACACACGTACCAAGAGACCCAGTACTTC. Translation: CASSEGGGVHTYQETQYF.

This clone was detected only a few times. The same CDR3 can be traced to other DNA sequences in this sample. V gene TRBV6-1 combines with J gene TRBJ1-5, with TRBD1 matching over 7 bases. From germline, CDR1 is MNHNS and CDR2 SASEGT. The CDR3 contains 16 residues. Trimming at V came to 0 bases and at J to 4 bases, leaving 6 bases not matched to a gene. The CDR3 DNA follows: TGTGCCAGCAGTGAAGCTGAGGGGGCTAGGAATCAGCCCCAGCATTTT. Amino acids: CASSEAEGARNQPQHF.

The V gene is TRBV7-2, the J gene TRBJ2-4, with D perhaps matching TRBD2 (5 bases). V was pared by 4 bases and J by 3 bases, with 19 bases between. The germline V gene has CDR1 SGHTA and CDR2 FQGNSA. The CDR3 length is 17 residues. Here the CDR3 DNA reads TGTGCCAGCAGCTCAGGACTCCTAGTAGACGTCAAAAACATTCAGTACTTC. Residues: CASSSGLLVDVKNIQYF. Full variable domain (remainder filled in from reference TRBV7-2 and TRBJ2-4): GAGVSQSPSNKVTEKGKDVELRCDPISGHTALYWYRQSLGQGLEFLIYFQGNSAPDKSGLPSDRFSAERTGGSVSTLTIQRTQQEDSAVYLCASSSGLLVDVKNIQYFGAGTRLSVL.

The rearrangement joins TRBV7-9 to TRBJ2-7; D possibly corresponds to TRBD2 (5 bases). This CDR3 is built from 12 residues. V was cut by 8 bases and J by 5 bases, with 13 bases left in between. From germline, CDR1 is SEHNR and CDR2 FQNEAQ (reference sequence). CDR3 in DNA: TGTGCCAGCCATTCGGGATACGACGAGCAGTACTTC. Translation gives CASHSGYDEQYF.

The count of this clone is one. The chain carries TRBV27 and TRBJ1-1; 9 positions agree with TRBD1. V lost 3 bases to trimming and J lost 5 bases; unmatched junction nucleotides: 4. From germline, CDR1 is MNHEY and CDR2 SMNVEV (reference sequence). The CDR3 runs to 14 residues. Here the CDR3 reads CASSFRQGVTEAFF. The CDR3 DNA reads TGTGCCAGCAGTTTTCGACAGGGGGTAACTGAAGCTTTCTTT.

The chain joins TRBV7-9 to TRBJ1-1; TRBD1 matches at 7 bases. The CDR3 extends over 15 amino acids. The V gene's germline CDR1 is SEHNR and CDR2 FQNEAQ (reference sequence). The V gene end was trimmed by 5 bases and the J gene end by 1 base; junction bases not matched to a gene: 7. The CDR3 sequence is CASSPPGTANTEAFF. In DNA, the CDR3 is TGTGCCAGCAGCCCTCCCGGGACAGCGAACACTGAAGCTTTCTTT. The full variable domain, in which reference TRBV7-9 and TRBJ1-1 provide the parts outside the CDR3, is DTGVSQNPRHKITKRGQNVTFRCDPISEHNRLYWYRQTLGQGPEFLTYFQNEAQLEKSRLLSDRFSAERPKGSFSTLEIQRTEQGDSAMYLCASSPPGTANTEAFFGQGTRLTVV.

This CDR3 reads CACSPGLVWYEQFF. In nucleotides, the CDR3 is TGTGCCTGTTCCCCGGGACTAGTGTGGTACGAGCAGTTCTTC. The V call is TRBV30, the J call TRBJ2-1; 8 bases line up with TRBD2. The germline V gene has CDR1 GTSNPN and CDR2 SVGIG (reference sequence). Trimming at V came to 6 bases and at J to 10 bases, leaving 14 bases not matched to a gene. This CDR3 is built from 14 residues.

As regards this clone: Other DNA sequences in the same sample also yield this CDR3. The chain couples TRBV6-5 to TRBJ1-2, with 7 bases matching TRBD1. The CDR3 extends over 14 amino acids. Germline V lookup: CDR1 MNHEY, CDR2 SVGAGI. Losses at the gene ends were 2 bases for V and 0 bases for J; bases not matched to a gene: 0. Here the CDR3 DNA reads TGTGCCAGCAGTTACGACAGGGCTAACTATGGCTACACCTTC. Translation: CASSYDRANYGYTF.

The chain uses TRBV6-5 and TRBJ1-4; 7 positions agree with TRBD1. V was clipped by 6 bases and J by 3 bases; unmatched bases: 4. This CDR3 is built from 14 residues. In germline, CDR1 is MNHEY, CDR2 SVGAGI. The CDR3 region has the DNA TGTGCCAGCAGCGACAGGGCCCCTAATGAAAAACTGTTTTTT. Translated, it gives CASSDRAPNEKLFF.

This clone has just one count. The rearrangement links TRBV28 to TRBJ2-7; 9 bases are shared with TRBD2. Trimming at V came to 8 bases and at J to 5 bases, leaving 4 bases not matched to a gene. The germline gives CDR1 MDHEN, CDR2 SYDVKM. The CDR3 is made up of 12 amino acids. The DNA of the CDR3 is TGTGCCAGCTTCAGCGGGAGGAACGAGCAGTACTTC. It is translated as CASFSGRNEQYF. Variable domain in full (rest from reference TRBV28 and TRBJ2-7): DVKVTQSSRYLVKRTGEKVFLECVQDMDHENMFWYRQDPGLGLRLIYFSYDVKMKEKGDIPEGYSVSREKKERFSLILESASTNQTSMYLCASFSGRNEQYFGPGTRLTVT.

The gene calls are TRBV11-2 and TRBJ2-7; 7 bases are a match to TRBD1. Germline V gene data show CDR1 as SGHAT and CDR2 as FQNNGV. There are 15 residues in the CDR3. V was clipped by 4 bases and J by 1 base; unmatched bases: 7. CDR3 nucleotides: TGTGCCAGCAGCTACCGACAGGGATTTTCCTACGAGCAGTACTTC. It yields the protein CASSYRQGFSYEQYF.

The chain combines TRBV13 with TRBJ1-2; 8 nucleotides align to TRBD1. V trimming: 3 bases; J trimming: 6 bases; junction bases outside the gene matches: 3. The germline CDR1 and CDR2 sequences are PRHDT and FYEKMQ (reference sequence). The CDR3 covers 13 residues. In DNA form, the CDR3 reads TGTGCCAGCAGCTTTTCACAGGGGGATGGCTACACCTTC. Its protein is CASSFSQGDGYTF.

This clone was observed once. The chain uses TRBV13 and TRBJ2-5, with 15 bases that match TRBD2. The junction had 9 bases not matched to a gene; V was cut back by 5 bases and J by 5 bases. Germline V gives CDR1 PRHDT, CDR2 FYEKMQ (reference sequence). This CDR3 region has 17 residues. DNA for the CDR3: TGTGCCAGCAGCCACGGGACTAGCGGGAGGCTTCAGGAGACCCAGTACTTC. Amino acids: CASSHGTSGRLQETQYF.

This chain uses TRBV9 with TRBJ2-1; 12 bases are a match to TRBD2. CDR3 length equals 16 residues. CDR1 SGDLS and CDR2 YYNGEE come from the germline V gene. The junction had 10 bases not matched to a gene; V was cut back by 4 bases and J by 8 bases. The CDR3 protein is CASSHRTSGTRDEQFF. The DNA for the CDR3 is TGTGCCAGCAGCCACCGGACTAGCGGGACGAGGGATGAGCAGTTCTTC.

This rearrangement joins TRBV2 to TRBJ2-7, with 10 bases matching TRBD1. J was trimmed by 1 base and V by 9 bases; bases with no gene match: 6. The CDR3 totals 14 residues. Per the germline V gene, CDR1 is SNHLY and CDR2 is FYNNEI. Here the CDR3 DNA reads TGTGCCAGTCGTCCGGGACAGGGGTCCTACGAGCAGTACTTC. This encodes CASRPGQGSYEQYF.

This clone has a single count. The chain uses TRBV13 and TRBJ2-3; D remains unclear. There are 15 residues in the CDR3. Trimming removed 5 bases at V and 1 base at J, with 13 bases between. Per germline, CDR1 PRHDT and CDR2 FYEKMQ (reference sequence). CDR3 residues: CASSPGLAGTDTQYF. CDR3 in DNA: TGTGCCAGCAGCCCCGGCCTGGCGGGCACAGATACGCAGTATTTT.

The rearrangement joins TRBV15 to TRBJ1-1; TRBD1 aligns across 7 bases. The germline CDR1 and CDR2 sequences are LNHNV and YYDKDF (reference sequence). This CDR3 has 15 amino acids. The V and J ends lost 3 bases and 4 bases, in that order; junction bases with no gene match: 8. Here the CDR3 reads CATSREQGIITEAFF. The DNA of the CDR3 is TGTGCCACCAGCAGGGAACAGGGGATCATCACTGAAGCTTTCTTT.

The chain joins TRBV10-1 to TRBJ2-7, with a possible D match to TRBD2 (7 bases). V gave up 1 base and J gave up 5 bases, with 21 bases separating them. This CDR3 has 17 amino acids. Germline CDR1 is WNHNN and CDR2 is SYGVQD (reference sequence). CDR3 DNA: TGCGCCAGCAGTGAGTTGGGGACGGGGGGCGTCCCCCACGAGCAGTACTTC. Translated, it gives CASSELGTGGVPHEQYF.

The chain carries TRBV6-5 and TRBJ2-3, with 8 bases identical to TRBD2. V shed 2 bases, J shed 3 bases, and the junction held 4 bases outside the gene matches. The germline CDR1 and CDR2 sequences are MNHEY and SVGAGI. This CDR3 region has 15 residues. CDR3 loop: CASSYAGLATDTQYF. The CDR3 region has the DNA TGTGCCAGCAGTTACGCTGGACTAGCAACAGATACGCAGTATTTT.

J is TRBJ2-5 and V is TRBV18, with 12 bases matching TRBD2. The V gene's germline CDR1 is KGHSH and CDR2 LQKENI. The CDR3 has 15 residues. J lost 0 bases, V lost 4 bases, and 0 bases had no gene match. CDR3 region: CASSRTSGNQETQYF. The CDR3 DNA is TGTGCCAGCTCACGGACTAGCGGGAACCAAGAGACCCAGTACTTC.

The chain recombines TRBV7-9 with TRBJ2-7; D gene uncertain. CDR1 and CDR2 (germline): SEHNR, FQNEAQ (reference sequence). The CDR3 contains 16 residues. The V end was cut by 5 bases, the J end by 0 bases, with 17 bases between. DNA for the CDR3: TGTGCCAGCAGCCCTTTAATGGGCACGAGCTCCTACGAGCAGTACTTC. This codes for CASSPLMGTSSYEQYF.

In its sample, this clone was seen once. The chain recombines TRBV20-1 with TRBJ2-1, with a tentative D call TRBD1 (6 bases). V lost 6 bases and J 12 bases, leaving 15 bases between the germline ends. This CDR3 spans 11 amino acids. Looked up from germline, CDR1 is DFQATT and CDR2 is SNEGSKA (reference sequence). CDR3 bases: TGCAGTGCCAGGGGTTTGGATGGGCAGTTCTTC. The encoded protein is CSARGLDGQFF.

The CDR3 is CASSFGRTEAFF. The CDR3 bases are TGTGCCAGCAGCTTTGGGCGCACTGAAGCTTTCTTT. The rearrangement joins TRBV5-6 to TRBJ1-1, with D unresolved. The germline V and J ends were trimmed by 2 bases and 4 bases, with 6 bases remaining between them. CDR1 and CDR2 (germline): SGHDT, YYEEEE. CDR3 size: 12 residues.

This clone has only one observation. The chain's CDR3 is CASSSTGLPDEQYF. The CDR3 DNA sequence: TGTGCCAGCAGCTCGACAGGGTTGCCTGACGAGCAGTACTTC. The J gene is TRBJ2-7, the V gene TRBV7-9; 7 bases are shared with TRBD1. The V gene end was trimmed by 4 bases and the J gene end by 5 bases; junction bases not matched to a gene: 8. This CDR3 has 14 amino acids. Per germline, CDR1 SEHNR and CDR2 FQNEAQ (reference sequence).